The 16 T cell receptor beta chains in this list originate from one sample, sequenced in a study of a mutant IDH1 vaccine in newly diagnosed glioma. These receptors are not linked to any known antigen. As for time point: week 47, end of study. A single vaccine dose contained 300 ug of mutant IDH1 20-mer peptide, and topical imiquimod was used with it. Sequencing used immunoSEQ multiplex PCR; TCRdb keeps in-frame clones, though not all of them. The sample contains about 34,000 clones, just under 90% of which appear only once. The material was PBMCs, obtained from a glioma patient whose treatment included an IDH1 peptide vaccine. The receptor source for this set is a young woman with glioma.

The CDR3 DNA follows: TGTGCCAGCAGCTTGGCCGGGGTGGCCGGGGAGACCCAGTACTTC. It specifies CASSLAGVAGETQYF. The chain combines TRBV5-6 with TRBJ2-5; possible D gene TRBD2, 5 bases. The germline V gene has CDR1 SGHDT and CDR2 YYEEEE. Trimming pared 0 bases from V and 5 bases from J, leaving 14 bases between. There are 15 residues in the CDR3. The full variable domain, in which reference TRBV5-6 and TRBJ2-5 provide the parts outside the CDR3, is DAGVTQSPTHLIKTRGQQVTLRCSPKSGHDTVSWYQQALGQGPQFIFQYYEEEERQRGNFPDRFSGHQFPNYSSELNVNALLLGDSALYLCASSLAGVAGETQYFGPGTRLLVL.

This sequence joins TRBV6-4 and TRBJ1-2, with 8 bases lining up with TRBD1. Trimming removed 4 bases from V and 3 bases from J; junction bases left unmatched: 7. The CDR3 length is 15 residues. Germline CDR1 reads MRHNA; CDR2 reads SNTAGT. DNA for the CDR3: TGTGCCAGCAGTGCTCAACAGGGGGTCTACTATGGCTACACCTTC. Translation: CASSAQQGVYYGYTF.

This chain links TRBV19 with TRBJ1-5; D is ambiguous. V was shortened by 8 bases and J by 0 bases, with 8 bases between the two germline ends. Germline lookup yields CDR1 LNHDA and CDR2 SQIVND (reference sequence). The CDR3 is made up of 13 amino acids. The CDR3 is CASQDRSNQPQHF. The DNA for the CDR3 is TGTGCCAGTCAAGACCGTAGCAATCAGCCCCAGCATTTT. The complete variable domain, with remaining parts taken from reference TRBV19 and TRBJ1-5, reads DGGITQSPKYLFRKEGQNVTLSCEQNLNHDAMYWYRQDPGQGLRLIYYSQIVNDFQKGDIAEGYSVSREKKESFPLTVTSAQKNPTAFYLCASQDRSNQPQHFGDGTRLSIL.

This clone was counted a single time. The chain employs TRBV5-1 and TRBJ2-1, with 9 bases identical to TRBD1. V lost 4 bases, J lost 4 bases, and 0 bases stayed unmatched. The CDR3 runs to 13 residues. Looked up from germline, CDR1 is SGHRS and CDR2 is YFSETQ. CDR3 sequence reads: CASSGQGYNEQFF. Here the CDR3 DNA reads TGCGCCAGCAGCGGACAGGGGTACAATGAGCAGTTCTTC. Based on the CDR3 plus reference TRBV5-1 and TRBJ2-1, the full variable domain is KAGVTQTPRYLIKTRGQQVTLSCSPISGHRSVSWYQQTPGQGLQFLFEYFSETQRNKGNFPGRFSGRQFSNSRSEMNVSTLELGDSALYLCASSGQGYNEQFFGPGTRLTVL.

J is TRBJ1-5 and V is TRBV19, with a weak D call TRBD1 (6 bases). The CDR3 runs 17 residues. Trimming stripped 0 bases from V and 6 bases from J, with 18 bases between. Germline V gene lookup returns CDR1 LNHDA and CDR2 SQIVND (reference sequence). The CDR3 region has the DNA TGTGCCAGTAGTATAGAGTTAGACAGGCTAACGGGTCAGCCCCAGCATTTT. Amino acids: CASSIELDRLTGQPQHF. Full variable domain (rest looked up from reference TRBV19 and TRBJ1-5): DGGITQSPKYLFRKEGQNVTLSCEQNLNHDAMYWYRQDPGQGLRLIYYSQIVNDFQKGDIAEGYSVSREKKESFPLTVTSAQKNPTAFYLCASSIELDRLTGQPQHFGDGTRLSIL.

This chain joins TRBV7-2 and TRBJ1-6, with D uncertain. There are 15 residues in the CDR3. Germline loops: CDR1 SGHTA, CDR2 FQGNSA. V was cut by 1 base and J by 11 bases, with 15 bases left in between. The CDR3 spells CASSLVLGLQTPLHF. CDR3 sequence (DNA): TGTGCCAGCAGCTTAGTATTGGGTTTACAGACACCCCTCCACTTT.

This rearrangement joins TRBV5-1 to TRBJ1-2; no reliable D call. CDR3 length: 13 residues. Trimming shortened V by 3 bases and J by 6 bases, and 12 bases separated the two germline ends. Germline assignment: CDR1 SGHRS and CDR2 YFSETQ. For the CDR3, the DNA is TGCGCCAGCAGCTCACCGGACGGCGATGGCTACACCTTC. Its translation: CASSSPDGDGYTF.

The rearrangement links TRBV6-1 to TRBJ1-3; a weak D match, TRBD1 (5 bases). The germline V gene has CDR1 MNHNS and CDR2 SASEGT. Trimming stripped 7 bases from V and 0 bases from J, with 13 bases between. The CDR3 is 15 amino acids. CDR3 in amino acids: CASTRGKNSGNTIYF. The CDR3, as DNA: TGTGCCAGCACTCGGGGGAAAAACTCTGGAAACACCATATATTTT.

The chain couples TRBV6-1 to TRBJ1-3, with TRBD1 matching over 7 bases. CDR1 is MNHNS and CDR2 is SASEGT in the germline V gene. Trimming at V came to 1 base and at J to 0 bases, leaving 0 bases not matched to a gene. This CDR3 comprises 15 residues. This CDR3 is CASSEEGASGNTIYF. The DNA of the CDR3 is TGTGCCAGCAGTGAAGAGGGGGCCTCTGGAAACACCATATATTTT.

The genes are TRBV5-4 and TRBJ1-2, with 7 bases aligning to TRBD1. Per germline, CDR1 SGHNT and CDR2 YYREEE (reference sequence). The CDR3 contains 16 residues. V lost 4 bases, J lost 8 bases, and 17 bases stayed unmatched. CDR3 residues: CASSPTRGQSPGGYTF. CDR3 DNA: TGTGCCAGCAGCCCTACGAGGGGACAGTCTCCGGGGGGCTACACCTTC.

This clone appeared once. The J gene is TRBJ2-1, the V gene TRBV4-2; TRBD2 matches 7 bases. The germline CDR1 and CDR2 sequences are LGHNA and YNFKEQ. The CDR3 contains 16 residues. V shed 3 bases, J shed 6 bases, and the junction held 11 bases outside the gene matches. Here the CDR3 DNA reads TGTGCCAGCAGCCAGCAACCGCTGGCGGGGGTCAATGAGCAGTTCTTC. This encodes CASSQQPLAGVNEQFF.

J is TRBJ1-1 and V is TRBV5-5, with D tentatively TRBD1 (5 bases). This CDR3 comprises 13 residues. The V gene's germline CDR1 is SGHKS and CDR2 YYEKEE (reference sequence). Trimming took off 0 bases at V and 4 bases at J, with 7 bases between the two ends. Written as DNA, the CDR3 is TGTGCCAGCAGCTTGGCAGGGCGCACTGAAGCTTTCTTT. Translated, it gives CASSLAGRTEAFF.

The chain joins TRBV5-4 to TRBJ1-2, with D hard to call. The germline V and J ends were trimmed by 5 bases and 4 bases, with 12 bases remaining between them. This CDR3 has 13 residues. Germline loops: CDR1 SGHNT, CDR2 YYREEE (reference sequence). CDR3 loop: CASSRPGVYGYTF. CDR3 coding DNA: TGTGCCAGCAGTCGCCCGGGAGTCTATGGCTACACCTTC.

Points on this clone: Within the sample, other DNA sequences also encode this same CDR3. The chain combines TRBV5-1 with TRBJ2-5, with D uncertain. Germline V CDR1 and CDR2: SGHRS, YFSETQ. V lost 4 bases and J 3 bases, leaving 4 bases between the germline ends. The CDR3 contains 11 residues. CDR3 residues: CASSLEETQYF. CDR3 bases: TGCGCCAGCAGCCTTGAAGAGACCCAGTACTTC.

The chain is built from TRBV4-3 and TRBJ1-4; no clear D gene. Trimming pared 4 bases from V and 8 bases from J, leaving 14 bases between. This CDR3 spans 14 amino acids. Germline V gene data show CDR1 as LGHNA and CDR2 as YSLEER. In nucleotides, the CDR3 is TGCGCCAGCAGCCCCGCAGAGAGAAGGGAAAAACTGTTTTTT. Protein: CASSPAERREKLFF.

CDR3 region: CASSQDRGSLNLLGYTF. For the CDR3, the DNA is TGCGCCAGCAGCCAAGATAGGGGCAGCTTGAACTTACTGGGCTACACCTTC. This chain connects TRBV4-1 to TRBJ1-2, with TRBD1 as a possible D gene (5 bases). Germline V gene sequence: CDR1 MGHRA, CDR2 YSYEKL. The CDR3 has 17 amino acids. Between the trimmed V and J ends, which lost 0 bases and 8 bases, there was a span of 22 bases.